Given below is one T cell receptor (beta chain) in context. What it binds is not known. The data were taken from a study of cytomegalovirus exposure and HLA in healthy donors. Whole-study results and caveats: Earlier results showed most TCR beta V segments being productive about 87% or about 30% of the time. Per a later analysis, under 20,000 TCR beta sequences showed association with HLA alleles at 0.05 false discovery rate. Information on immune exposure was restricted to one variable (CMV serostatus).

Germline CDR1 reads GTSNPN; CDR2 reads SVGIG (reference sequence). The CDR3 totals 13 residues. The PCR made use of 60 Vbeta and 13 Jbeta primers. Here immunoSEQ multiplex PCR was the method, and the copy in TCRdb shows in-frame clones only, minus some. The sample records about 170,000 clones, around 80% being singletons. The V gene is TRBV30, the J gene TRBJ2-5, with D perhaps matching TRBD1 (5 bases). The end of the DNA fits TRBJ2-7 better, so the J call may be wrong. This receptor was obtained from a woman in her 50s in good health and CMV-seropositive. The source material was PBMCs. CDR3 in DNA: TGTGCCTGGAGTGTGCAGGGTTCCTACGAGCAGTACTTC. Encoded protein: CAWSVQGSYEQYF.